The next 27 T cell receptor beta chains were all read from a single sample in a study of blood T cells in healthy people across ages. Primed by a sample-barcoded 5' primer and a J-beta primer mix, a second PCR proceeded for 7 to 11 cycles. MiXCR was run by TCRdb on the 5' RACE reads, yielding one entry per CDR3 protein. The profile covers 550,000 to 800,000 distinct CDR3 sequences, with less than 40% appearing a single time and about 16% taken by the ten largest. The specimen sequenced was blood. The origin of the receptors is a woman older than 75 in good health.

This clonotype occurred many times. This rearrangement joins TRBV28 to TRBJ2-2; D remains unclear. Germline CDR1 and CDR2: MDHEN and SYDVKM. V lost 2 bases, J lost 4 bases, and 11 bases lay in between. CDR3 length: 15 residues. The CDR3: CASSLRTPFTGELFF. DNA of the CDR3: TGTGCCAGCAGTTTACGTACTCCTTTCACCGGGGAGCTGTTTTTT.

The chain is built from TRBV9 and TRBJ1-1; possible D gene TRBD1, 6 bases. Germline CDR1 reads SGDLS; CDR2 reads YYNGEE. This CDR3 is built from 14 residues. V gave up 4 bases and J gave up 0 bases, with 10 bases separating them. The CDR3 is CASSPWTVNTEAFF. CDR3 coding DNA: TGTGCCAGCAGCCCCTGGACAGTGAACACTGAAGCTTTCTTT.

This clonotype has just a few counts. The V and J genes are TRBV6-1 and TRBJ2-3; 9 bases are shared with TRBD2. Trimming took 0 bases from V and 7 from J; bases not matched to a gene: 8. CDR3 length: 16 residues. Germline loops: CDR1 MNHNS, CDR2 SASEGT. In nucleotides, the CDR3 is TGTGCCAGCAGTGAAGCTAGCGGGGGAATTTGGAATACGCAGTATTTT. It yields the protein CASSEASGGIWNTQYF.

This clonotype was detected ten times or more. V is TRBV4-1 and J is TRBJ1-6; D is uncertain. V was cut by 0 bases and J by 10 bases, with 13 bases left in between. The V gene's germline CDR1 is MGHRA and CDR2 YSYEKL. CDR3 length: 15 residues. The CDR3 region has the DNA TGCGCCAGCAGCCAAGAAGGGAGTGAAGTCTCACCCCTCCACTTT. Translating gives CASSQEGSEVSPLHF.

In the case of this clonotype: No conserved phenylalanine or tryptophan ends this CDR3, so it is likely a read error. This chain connects TRBV5-6 to TRBJ1-4, with D possibly matching TRBD1 (6 bases). Between the trimmed V and J ends, which lost 2 bases and 0 bases, there was a span of 17 bases. This CDR3 contains 18 residues. CDR1 is SGHDT, CDR2 YYEEEE, per germline. This CDR3 reads CASSFSGRGPSTNEKLFI. The DNA of the CDR3 is TGTGCCAGCAGCTTCTCGGGCAGGGGCCCCTCAACTAATGAAAAACTGTTTATT.

This sequence joins TRBV6-5 and TRBJ2-7, with TRBD2 identical over 9 bases. The CDR3 extends over 15 amino acids. Looked up from germline, CDR1 is MNHEY and CDR2 is SVGAGI. J lost 7 bases, V lost 7 bases, and 14 bases had no gene match. CDR3 sequence (DNA): TGTGCCAGCAAAAAAGCGGGGGGCTTCTACAATGAGCAGTACTTC. Protein product: CASKKAGGFYNEQYF.

This clonotype showed up many times. CDR3 protein: CASSQGRGATYEQYF. For the CDR3, the DNA is TGTGCCAGCAGCCAGGGTCGGGGGGCCACCTACGAGCAGTACTTC. V usage is TRBV7-2 and J usage is TRBJ2-7; perhaps TRBD2 as D (7 bases). Germline V gene sequence: CDR1 SGHTA, CDR2 FQGNSA. V shed 5 bases and J shed 2 bases, with 16 bases lying between them. The CDR3 is made up of 15 amino acids. Complete variable domain (other parts from reference TRBV7-2 and TRBJ2-7): GAGVSQSPSNKVTEKGKDVELRCDPISGHTALYWYRQSLGQGLEFLIYFQGNSAPDKSGLPSDRFSAERTGGSVSTLTIQRTQQEDSAVYLCASSQGRGATYEQYFGPGTRLTVT.

This clonotype was observed at least ten times. The genes are TRBV10-3 and TRBJ2-1, with a weak D call TRBD1 (5 bases). This CDR3 is built from 14 residues. Trimming removed 2 bases at V and 6 bases at J, with 11 bases between. Germline V CDR1 and CDR2: ENHRY, SYGVKD. Here the CDR3 reads CAISETGRGNEQFF. The CDR3 nucleotides read TGTGCCATCAGTGAGACAGGTAGAGGCAATGAGCAGTTCTTC.

This clonotype was counted many times. V usage is TRBV6-2 or TRBV6-3 and J usage is TRBJ2-1; D unclear. Trimming cost V 5 bases and J 14 bases, with 13 bases left between them. This CDR3 has 11 amino acids. The V gene's germline CDR1 is MNHEY and CDR2 SVGEGT. DNA for the CDR3: TGTGCCAGCAGTGACACCCGGAACAAGTTCTTC. Protein product: CASSDTRNKFF.

As to this clonotype: Possible read error: a much larger clone is one base away. The chain uses TRBV7-2 and TRBJ2-7, with 10 bases identical to TRBD2. Per the germline V gene, CDR1 is SGHTA and CDR2 is FQGNSA. The CDR3 has 18 residues. The junction had 16 bases not matched to a gene; V was cut back by 3 bases and J by 5 bases. CDR3 loop: CASSFKPGRAGGYHEQYF. The CDR3 bases are TGTGCCAGCAGCTTTAAACCGGGACGAGCGGGGGGGTACCACGAGCAGTACTTC.

Regarding this clonotype: A much larger clone differs from this one at a single base, so this may be a read error. The chain has TRBV11-3 and TRBJ2-1; D may be TRBD2 (5 bases). V was cut by 1 base and J by 7 bases, with 14 bases left in between. Looked up from germline, CDR1 is SGHNT and CDR2 is YENEEA. CDR3 length equals 15 residues. The CDR3 region is CASSLGGGFRNEQFF. Written as DNA, the CDR3 is TGTGCCAGCAGCTTAGGCGGCGGGTTCCGAAATGAGCAGTTCTTC. Using reference TRBV11-3 and TRBJ2-1 for the parts outside the CDR3, the full variable domain is EAGVVQSPRYKIIEKKQPVAFWCNPISGHNTLYWYLQNLGQGPELLIRYENEEAVDDSQLPKDRFSAERLKGVDSTLKIQPAELGDSAVYLCASSLGGGFRNEQFFGPGTRLTVL.

This clonotype was seen repeatedly, ten times or more. The gene calls are TRBV7-2 and TRBJ2-7, with 8 bases lining up with TRBD2. After removal of 0 bases from V and 7 bases from J, the junction contained 8 bases not matched to a gene. Germline CDR1 SGHTA, CDR2 FQGNSA. CDR3 length: 15 residues. CDR3 sequence (DNA): TGTGCCAGCAGCTTAGCGGGAGCGGGGGCGCGAGAGCAGTACTTC. Its translation: CASSLAGAGAREQYF.

This clonotype came up many times. This chain uses TRBV6-1 with TRBJ2-3, with 10 positions matching TRBD2. V trimming: 7 bases; J trimming: 1 base; junction bases outside the gene matches: 2. CDR3 length: 14 amino acids. Germline CDR1 and CDR2: MNHNS and SASEGT. The CDR3: CASIAGGRTDTQYF. CDR3 in DNA: TGTGCCAGCATAGCGGGGGGTCGCACAGATACGCAGTATTTT.

The rearrangement uses TRBV3-1 and TRBJ2-7; D not resolved. Germline values: CDR1 LGHDT, CDR2 YNNKEL (reference sequence). CDR3 length: 15 residues. The germline V and J ends were trimmed by 1 base and 2 bases, with 12 bases remaining between them. This CDR3 reads CASSQGSPAPYEQYF. The CDR3 DNA sequence: TGTGCCAGCAGCCAAGGGTCCCCGGCCCCCTACGAGCAGTACTTC.

This sequence joins TRBV16 and TRBJ1-2; no definite D call. Germline values: CDR1 KGHSY, CDR2 FQNENV. V lost 4 bases and J 0 bases, leaving 12 bases between the germline ends. The CDR3 length is 15 residues. This chain's CDR3 is CASSPDPTTNYGYTF. The CDR3, as DNA: TGTGCCAGCAGCCCTGACCCTACTACTAACTATGGCTACACCTTC.

The V and J genes are TRBV6-6 and TRBJ1-3; the match to TRBD1 covers 8 bases. Losses at the gene ends were 6 bases for V and 5 bases for J; bases not matched to a gene: 6. Germline CDR1 and CDR2: MNHNY and SVGAGI (reference sequence). CDR3 length: 14 amino acids. CDR3 loop: CASSSGQGRNTIYF. For the CDR3, the DNA is TGTGCCAGCAGCTCCGGACAGGGCAGAAACACCATATATTTT.

On this clonotype itself: A much larger clone differs from this one at a single base, so this may be a read error. The gene calls are TRBV5-6 and TRBJ2-7; TRBD1 is a possible D gene (5 bases). The germline CDR1 and CDR2 sequences are SGHDT and YYEEEE. This CDR3 has 13 residues. The chain's CDR3 is CASNLRQRYEQYF. DNA for the CDR3: TGTGCCAGCAACTTGCGACAGCGTTACGAGCAGTACTTC.

This clonotype was observed at least ten times. The gene calls are TRBV27 and TRBJ2-7; D may be TRBD2 (6 bases). This CDR3 is 13 amino acids long. V shed 10 bases and J shed 2 bases, with 15 bases lying between them. Per the germline V gene, CDR1 is MNHEY and CDR2 is SMNVEV (reference sequence). The CDR3, as DNA: TGTGCCACCGCCTGGAGGGGCGCCTACGAGCAGTACTTC. Protein sequence: CATAWRGAYEQYF.

The sample holds many counts of this clonotype. The chain links TRBV5-6 to TRBJ2-3; weak D call: TRBD2 (5 bases). CDR3 size: 15 residues. V lost 3 bases, J lost 0 bases, and 11 bases lay in between. Germline V gene data show CDR1 as SGHDT and CDR2 as YYEEEE. The CDR3 region is CASSSTGVSTDTQYF. In DNA form, the CDR3 reads TGTGCCAGCAGCTCGACCGGGGTAAGCACAGATACGCAGTATTTT.

This clonotype has ten or more counts. The chain is built from TRBV6-6 and TRBJ1-2; TRBD1 matches at 7 bases. Germline CDR1 and CDR2: MNHNY and SVGAGI (reference sequence). V shed 5 bases, J shed 4 bases, and the junction held 10 bases outside the gene matches. The CDR3 runs 15 residues. CDR3 residues: CASSATGLRIYGYTF. CDR3 coding DNA: TGTGCCAGCAGTGCGACAGGGCTTAGAATCTATGGCTACACCTTC.

V usage is TRBV29-1 and J usage is TRBJ2-1; perhaps D is TRBD1 or TRBD2 (6 bases each). The ends were cut back, 0 bases at V and 4 bases at J, with 31 bases in the middle. This CDR3 region has 21 residues. Germline V lookup: CDR1 SQVTM, CDR2 ANQGSEA. This chain's CDR3 is CSVEDGPGDFPPDRSYNEQFF. CDR3 sequence (DNA): TGCAGCGTTGAAGATGGGCCAGGGGACTTTCCCCCGGACCGATCGTACAATGAGCAGTTCTTC.

This clonotype was recorded many times. The chain has TRBV12-3 or TRBV12-4 and TRBJ2-7; TRBD2 matches at 11 bases. The CDR3 is 15 amino acids. The trim removed 5 bases at V and 0 bases at J, leaving 3 bases unmatched. CDR3 coding DNA: TGTGCCAGCAGTAAACTAGCGGGGGACTCCTACGAGCAGTACTTC. Its translation: CASSKLAGDSYEQYF.

This clonotype was counted ten times or more. The chain employs TRBV7-2 and TRBJ1-1; D remains unclear. Germline loops: CDR1 SGHTA, CDR2 FQGNSA. The length of the CDR3 is 14 residues. Trimming took off 5 bases at V and 4 bases at J, with 14 bases between the two ends. The CDR3: CASSPPGKSTEAFF. CDR3 DNA: TGTGCCAGCAGCCCCCCGGGGAAGAGCACTGAAGCTTTCTTT.

V and J are TRBV29-1 and TRBJ2-7; D is uncertain. Per germline, CDR1 SQVTM and CDR2 ANQGSEA. With 1 base removed from V and 5 bases from J, the gap between germline ends came to 6 bases. This CDR3 contains 11 residues. CDR3 region: CSVEGLDEQYF. The DNA of the CDR3 is TGCAGCGTTGAAGGGCTGGACGAGCAGTACTTC.

This clonotype has ten or more counts. The V gene is TRBV6-2 or TRBV6-3, the J gene TRBJ1-1; D is perhaps TRBD1 (5 bases). From germline, CDR1 is MNHEY and CDR2 SVGEGT. The CDR3 consists of 11 residues. V gave up 5 bases and J gave up 6 bases, with 7 bases separating them. The CDR3 protein is CASSRGAEAFF. In nucleotides, the CDR3 is TGTGCCAGCAGTCGAGGGGCTGAAGCTTTCTTT.

As regards this clonotype: This may be a read error: a much more frequent sequence differs by one nucleotide. V gene TRBV27 combines with J gene TRBJ1-5; TRBD1 agrees at 7 bases. V dropped 6 bases and J dropped 9; count of bases not matched to a gene: 8. Looked up from germline, CDR1 is MNHEY and CDR2 is SMNVEV (reference sequence). The length of the CDR3 is 13 residues. The CDR3 spells CASRSGQRRPQHF. DNA for the CDR3: TGTGCCAGCAGGTCGGGACAGAGACGGCCCCAGCATTTT.

This clonotype has a count of ten or more. The chain couples TRBV3-1 to TRBJ2-5, with TRBD2 matching 8 bases. The J segment lost 5 bases and the V segment lost 0 bases, leaving 11 bases of the junction unmatched. CDR1 is LGHDT and CDR2 is YNNKEL in the germline V gene (reference sequence). This CDR3 has 17 amino acids. Here the CDR3 DNA reads TGTGCCAGCAGCCAAGATCGGAGTCCGGGGGGGCCCGAGACCCAGTACTTC. It codes for CASSQDRSPGGPETQYF.